Listed below are T cell receptor beta chains from one sample, sequenced in a study of blood T cells in healthy people across ages. TCRdb re-analysed the 5' RACE reads in MiXCR, keeping a single row per CDR3 protein. The sample lists around 990,000 distinct CDR3 sequences, 20% to 25% occurring once. This sample was also put to use in a study of T cells of mothers and their children.

The sequenced material came from blood. The source is a girl aged 2 to 10 in good health. The CDR3 runs from the conserved cysteine through the conserved F or W. A D gene is named only where the DNA matches it firmly. Size is omitted from some rows. Given values are once, few, many or a class for expanded clones.

DNA | CDR3 | length | V | size | J | D
TGTGCCAGCAGCGACTGGAGCTCCTACAATGAGCAGTTCTTC | CASSDWSSYNEQFF | 14 | TRBV28 | NA | TRBJ2-1 | NA
TGTGCCACCAGTCTATTCGGGCCAAACGCCGGGGAGCTGTTTTTT | CATSLFGPNAGELFF | 15 | TRBV24-1 | few | TRBJ2-2 | NA
TGTGCCAGCAGCGTGGAGGAGGACACCCTCTATGGCTACACCTTC | CASSVEEDTLYGYTF | 15 | TRBV9 | NA | TRBJ1-2 | NA
TGTGCCGGCAGTGAGGCTAGCGGGAGGGTCGAGACCCAGTACTTC | CAGSEASGRVETQYF | 15 | TRBV2 | NA | TRBJ2-5 | TRBD2
TGTGCCAGCAGTTTTTGGAGCCCGAACACTGAAGCTTTCTTT | CASSFWSPNTEAFF | 14 | TRBV12-3/TRBV12-4 | few | TRBJ1-1 | NA
TGTGCCATCTTCGGGGGACAGGGGAAAGGGCAGTACTTC | CAIFGGQGKGQYF | 13 | TRBV10-3 | few | TRBJ2-5 | TRBD1
TGTGCCAGCTCCCCGGACGCCTACAATGAGCAGTTCTTC | CASSPDAYNEQFF | 13 | TRBV18 | few | TRBJ2-1 | NA
TGTGCCAGCAAAAGCTCCTATAATTCACCCCTCCACTTT | CASKSSYNSPLHF | 13 | TRBV27 | few | TRBJ1-6 | NA
TGTGCCAGCAGACAAGGGATAGTCGGGGGTAATAATGAGCAGTTCTTC | CASRQGIVGGNNEQFF | 16 | TRBV3-1 | few | TRBJ2-1 | NA
TGCGCCAGCAGCTTGGGCACCATTCAGGCAGATACGCAGTATTTT | CASSLGTIQADTQYF | 15 | TRBV5-1 | many | TRBJ2-3 | NA
TGTGCCAGCAGCTTGGATGGGGGCCTCGGAGATACGCAGTATTTT | CASSLDGGLGDTQYF | 15 | TRBV5-5 | NA | TRBJ2-3 | NA
TGCAGTGCTTGGAGTGGCGGGAGCTACAATGAGCAGTTCTTC | CSAWSGGSYNEQFF | 14 | TRBV20-1 | NA | TRBJ2-1 | TRBD2
TGTGCCAGTATGCTTACAGGGGGAATTTACGAGACCCAGTACTTC | CASMLTGGIYETQYF | 15 | TRBV7-9 | NA | TRBJ2-5 | TRBD1
TGTGCCAGCTCAGCGACCGGGACAGGGATAAGGTCCTCGCAAGAAAAACTGTTTTTT | CASSATGTGIRSSQEKLFF | 19 | TRBV18 | NA | TRBJ1-4 | TRBD1
TGTGCCAGCAGCTTAGCGGAGGCGGACTACTACAATGAGCAGTTCTTC | CASSLAEADYYNEQFF | 16 | TRBV7-2 | NA | TRBJ2-1 | NA
TGTGCCAGCAGTTTCATCGGTTCCTACGAGCAGTACTTC | CASSFIGSYEQYF | 13 | TRBV27 | NA | TRBJ2-7 | NA
TGTGCCATCAGTAAGACAGGCAGGGTCTACGAGCAGTACTTC | CAISKTGRVYEQYF | 14 | TRBV10-3 | NA | TRBJ2-7 | NA
TGTGCTAGTGGTCTGACAAAAAAGATAGGAGTTGAGAGGGATGAGCAGTTCTTC | CASGLTKKIGVERDEQFF | 18 | TRBV12-5 | NA | TRBJ2-1 | NA
TGTGCCAGCACCGGGGACAGTCGTAACTATGGCTACACCTTC | CASTGDSRNYGYTF | 14 | TRBV7-9 | few | TRBJ1-2 | TRBD1
TGCAGCGTTGAAGGAGGCAATGGTGTGAACACTGAAGCTTTCTTT | CSVEGGNGVNTEAFF | 15 | TRBV29-1 | NA | TRBJ1-1 | NA
TGTGCCAGCATATCCGAGGGTTTGAGTTCTCGTGACGAGCAGTACTTC | CASISEGLSSRDEQYF | 16 | TRBV5-5 | few | TRBJ2-7 | NA
TGTGCCAGCAGCTTAGCGCAAGGACTACCCAAAAACATTCAGTACTTC | CASSLAQGLPKNIQYF | 16 | TRBV7-2 | NA | TRBJ2-4 | NA
TGCAGCGTTGCCCTTCTAGCGGGAGAGCTAATAGAGCAGTTCTTC | CSVALLAGELIEQFF | 15 | TRBV29-1 | NA | TRBJ2-1 | TRBD2
TGTGCCAGCAGACAAACGACCGGAAAACTGTTTTTT | CASRQTTGKLFF | 12 | TRBV12-3/TRBV12-4 | NA | TRBJ1-4 | NA
TGTGCCAGCAGACGACAGGGAGCAGAAAAACTGTTTTTT | CASRRQGAEKLFF | 13 | TRBV5-6 | NA | TRBJ1-4 | TRBD1
TGTGCCAGCAGGACCTATTGGGAGGGGGAAGCCTATGGCTACACCTTC | CASRTYWEGEAYGYTF | 16 | TRBV6-6 | NA | TRBJ1-2 | NA
TGTGCCACCAGTGACGCGGCAGGGTATAGGAATCAGCCCCAGCATTTT | CATSDAAGYRNQPQHF | 16 | TRBV24-1 | few | TRBJ1-5 | NA
TGTGCCAGCAGTTTCATACCGGGACTAGCGGGAAAAAATGAGCAGTTCTTC | CASSFIPGLAGKNEQFF | 17 | TRBV7-2 | NA | TRBJ2-1 | TRBD2
TGCGCCAGCAGCTCCGGCCTGGTTGTGACAGATACGCAGTATTTT | CASSSGLVVTDTQYF | 15 | TRBV5-1 | NA | TRBJ2-3 | NA
TGTGCCAGCAGCCTGCTAGCGGGCGCCTACTACGAGCAGTACTTC | CASSLLAGAYYEQYF | 15 | TRBV7-9 | NA | TRBJ2-7 | TRBD2
TGCAGCGTTGAAGACGACAGGTCCGGTGGCTACACCTTC | CSVEDDRSGGYTF | 13 | TRBV29-1 | NA | TRBJ1-2 | NA
TGCGCCAGCAGCCAAGGGGCGGGTTACGAGCAGTACTTC | CASSQGAGYEQYF | 13 | TRBV4-3 | many | TRBJ2-7 | NA
TGTGCCAGCAGTTTTCCAGGCTTCACCGGGGAGCTGTTTTTT | CASSFPGFTGELFF | 14 | TRBV28 | once | TRBJ2-2 | NA
TGCAGTGGGACTAGCGGGAGCCCAGATACGCAGTATTTT | CSGTSGSPDTQYF | 13 | TRBV20-1 | NA | TRBJ2-3 | TRBD2
TGTGCCAGCAGCTTAGGCGTGCGGGAGACCTTCGGCGAGCAGTACTTC | CASSLGVRETFGEQYF | 16 | TRBV11-2 | few | TRBJ2-7 | TRBD2
TGCAGTGCTGCTTCCCTTTCTAGCGGGGGGGTAGTAGATACGCAGTATTTT | CSAASLSSGGVVDTQYF | 17 | TRBV20-1 | NA | TRBJ2-3 | TRBD2
TGTGCCAGCAGCTTTACCATGCCCCCCTACGAGCAGTACTTC | CASSFTMPPYEQYF | 14 | TRBV7-4 | few | TRBJ2-7 | NA
TGTGCCAGCAGCTTAGAGGGTGGGACTAGCGAGACCGACTACGAGCAGTACTTC | CASSLEGGTSETDYEQYF | 18 | TRBV7-8 | few | TRBJ2-7 | TRBD2
TGCAGCGTTGAAGAAAGGGCTAGGAGCTACACCTTC | CSVEERARSYTF | 12 | TRBV29-1 | few | TRBJ1-2 | NA
TGTGCCAGCAGCGCCCGGGACAGGGAGCTAGATGGCTACACCTTC | CASSARDRELDGYTF | 15 | TRBV21-1 | NA | TRBJ1-2 | NA
TGTGCCAGCAGCTTCGGGACAAGGACCACTGGGGCCAACGTCCTGACTTTC | CASSFGTRTTGANVLTF | 17 | TRBV5-6 | NA | TRBJ2-6 | NA
TGTGCCAGCAGACTGACCGCGAGGGAGGGTTTCTTT | CASRLTAREGFF | 12 | TRBV6-6 | NA | TRBJ1-1 | NA
TGTGCCAGCAGCCCCCATTCCGCGAACACTGAAGCTTTCTTT | CASSPHSANTEAFF | 14 | TRBV7-9 | few | TRBJ1-1 | NA
TGCGCCAGCAGCTTGGGGAAGGAAGCTGAAGCTTTCTTT | CASSLGKEAEAFF | 13 | TRBV5-1 | NA | TRBJ1-1 | NA
TGTGCCAGCAGCCAGACTAGCGGGGGGCTATACAATGAGCAGTTCTTC | CASSQTSGGLYNEQFF | 16 | TRBV3-1 | NA | TRBJ2-1 | TRBD2
TGTGCCAGCAGAGGGCACAGGGATATGCACAATGAGCAGTTCTTC | CASRGHRDMHNEQFF | 15 | TRBV2 | NA | TRBJ2-1 | NA
TGTGCCAGCAGCTTCTACTTGGGGTTGTACGAGCAGTACTTC | CASSFYLGLYEQYF | 14 | TRBV7-2 | NA | TRBJ2-7 | NA
TGTGCCAGCAGCACGATGGGGGGCCCATACAATGAGCAGTTCTTC | CASSTMGGPYNEQFF | 15 | TRBV5-5 | NA | TRBJ2-1 | NA
TGTGCCAGCAGTTTGGGCCCGGGACAGGGGACCTACGAGCAGTACTTC | CASSLGPGQGTYEQYF | 16 | TRBV6-1 | NA | TRBJ2-7 | TRBD1
TGCGCCAGCAGACGGCGAGAGAAAGATACGCAGTATTTT | CASRRREKDTQYF | 13 | TRBV5-1 | NA | TRBJ2-3 | NA
TGTGCCAGTAGTATTGATGGGGTCCGCTCTGGAAACACCATATATTTT | CASSIDGVRSGNTIYF | 16 | TRBV19 | few | TRBJ1-3 | NA
TGTGCCAGCAGCGCGACCGTCTACAATGAGCAGTTCTTC | CASSATVYNEQFF | 13 | TRBV9 | few | TRBJ2-1 | NA
TGCAGCGTTGAAGATGTAGGGGGCGACTATGGCTACACCTTC | CSVEDVGGDYGYTF | 14 | TRBV29-1 | NA | TRBJ1-2 | TRBD1
TGTGCCAGCAGTGAATATGGTGCTAGCGGGGGCCCCTTCACAGATACGCAGTATTTT | CASSEYGASGGPFTDTQYF | 19 | TRBV2 | few | TRBJ2-3 | TRBD2
TGTGCCAGCAGCCATGTGGGCCCGACAGGGGAGCAGTACTTC | CASSHVGPTGEQYF | 14 | TRBV14 | few | TRBJ2-7 | TRBD1
TGTGCCAGCAGCTTAGATGGGGTAGGAGGATATGAGCAGTTCTTC | CASSLDGVGGYEQFF | 15 | TRBV7-3 | NA | TRBJ2-1 | NA
TGCAGCGCCGCGCTCCCGAACACCGGGGAGCTGTTTTTT | CSAALPNTGELFF | 13 | TRBV29-1 | once | TRBJ2-2 | NA